This T cell receptor (beta chain) was found in a study of blood T cell repertoires in COVID-19. About the study: The United States, Italy and Spain provided the acute and convalescent COVID-19 samples. From T cells, B-cell-depleted T cells, or PBMCs came the material, which was cDNA or gDNA.

Authors' processing steps: Reference gene primers were amplified, and this amplification served to estimate nucleated cell counts. Measured with immunoSEQ multiplex PCR; TCRdb has only the in-frame clones, and not every one. The V and J calls and clone size were taken over from that table, and D and trimming were inferred from the DNA. In the table there are approximately 380,000 clones, 85% of which are singletons. Trimming left V 8 bases short and J 2 bases short, with 15 bases between. There are 14 residues in the CDR3. Germline CDR1 reads MNHEY; CDR2 reads SVGAGI. Material: peripheral blood. The chain has TRBV6-5 and TRBJ1-2, with a tentative D call TRBD1 (6 bases). The source is a woman younger than 35 with acute or convalescent COVID-19. The CDR3 bases are TGTGCCAGCGGGGGGGCATCCTCCAACTATGGCTACACCTTC. Its translation: CASGGASSNYGYTF.